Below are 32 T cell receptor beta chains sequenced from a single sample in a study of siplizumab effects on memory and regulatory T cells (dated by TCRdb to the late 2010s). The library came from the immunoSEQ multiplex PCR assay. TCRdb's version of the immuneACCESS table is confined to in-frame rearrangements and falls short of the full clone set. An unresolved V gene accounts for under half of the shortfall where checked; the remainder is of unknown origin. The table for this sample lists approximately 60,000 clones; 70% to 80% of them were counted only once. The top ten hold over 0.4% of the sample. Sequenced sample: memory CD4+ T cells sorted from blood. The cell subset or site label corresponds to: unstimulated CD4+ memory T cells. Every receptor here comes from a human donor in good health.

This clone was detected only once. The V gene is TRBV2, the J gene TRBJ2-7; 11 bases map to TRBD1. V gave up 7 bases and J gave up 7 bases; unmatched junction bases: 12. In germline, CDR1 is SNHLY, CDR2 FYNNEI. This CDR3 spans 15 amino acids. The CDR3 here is CASNGRRTGGQEQYF. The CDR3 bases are TGTGCCAGCAACGGGCGAAGGACAGGGGGCCAGGAGCAGTACTTC.

CDR3 DNA: TGTGCCAGTAGTAGACAGGGGAGGGTCACTGAAGCTTTCTTT. This gives the protein CASSRQGRVTEAFF. The V call is TRBV19, the J call TRBJ1-1; 8 bases agree with TRBD1. This CDR3 contains 14 residues. The V segment lost 4 bases and the J segment 4 bases; nucleotides outside the gene matches: 5. From germline, CDR1 is LNHDA and CDR2 SQIVND (reference sequence).

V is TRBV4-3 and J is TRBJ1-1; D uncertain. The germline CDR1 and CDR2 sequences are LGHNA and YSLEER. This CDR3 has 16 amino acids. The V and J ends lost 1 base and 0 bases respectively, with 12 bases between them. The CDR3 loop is CASSQGGGSLNTEAFF. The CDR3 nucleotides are TGCGCCAGCAGCCAAGGAGGAGGGTCATTGAACACTGAAGCTTTCTTT.

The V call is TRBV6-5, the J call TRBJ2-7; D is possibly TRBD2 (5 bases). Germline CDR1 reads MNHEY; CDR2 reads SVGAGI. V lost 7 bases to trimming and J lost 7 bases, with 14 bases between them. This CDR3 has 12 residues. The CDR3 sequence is CASTSPTGEQYF. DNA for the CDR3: TGTGCCAGCACTTCGCCGACGGGGGAGCAGTACTTC.

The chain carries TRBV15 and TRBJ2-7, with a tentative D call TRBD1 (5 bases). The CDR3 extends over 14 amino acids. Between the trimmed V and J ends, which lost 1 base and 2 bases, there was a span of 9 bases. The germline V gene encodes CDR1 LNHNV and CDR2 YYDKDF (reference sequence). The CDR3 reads CATSRGQFPYEQYF. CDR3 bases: TGTGCCACCAGCAGAGGACAGTTCCCCTACGAGCAGTACTTC.

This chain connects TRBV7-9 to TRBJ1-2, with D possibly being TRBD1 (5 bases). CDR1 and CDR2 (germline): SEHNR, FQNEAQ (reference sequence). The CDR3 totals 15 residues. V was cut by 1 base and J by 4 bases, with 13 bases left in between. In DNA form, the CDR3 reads TGTGCCAGCAGCTTAGGGCAGGGACCCATCTATGGCTACACCTTC. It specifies CASSLGQGPIYGYTF.

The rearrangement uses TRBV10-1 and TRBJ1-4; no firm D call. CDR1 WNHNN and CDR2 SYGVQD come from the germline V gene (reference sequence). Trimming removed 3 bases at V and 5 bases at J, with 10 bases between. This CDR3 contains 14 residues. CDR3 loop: CASSEPKRNEKLFF. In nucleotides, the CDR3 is TGCGCCAGCAGTGAACCAAAGCGAAATGAAAAACTGTTTTTT.

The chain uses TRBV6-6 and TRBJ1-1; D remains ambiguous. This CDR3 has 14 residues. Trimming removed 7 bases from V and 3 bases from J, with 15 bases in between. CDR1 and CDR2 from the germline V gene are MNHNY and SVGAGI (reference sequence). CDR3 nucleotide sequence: TGTGCCAGCACCTCCCTGCTTATGGACACTGAAGCTTTCTTT. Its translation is CASTSLLMDTEAFF.

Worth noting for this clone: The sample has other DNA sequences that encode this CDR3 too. CDR3 DNA sequence: TGTGCCAGCTCACCACCGGAAGATGTTCCTGAGCAGTACTTC. The encoded protein is CASSPPEDVPEQYF. The chain recombines TRBV18 with TRBJ2-7; D gene uncertain. CDR3 length equals 14 residues. Trimming took 0 bases from V and 7 from J, leaving 13 bases between them. Germline values: CDR1 KGHSH, CDR2 LQKENI.

The CDR3 sequence: CASSVGGNYGYTF. CDR3 DNA: TGCGCCAGCAGCGTTGGGGGTAACTATGGCTACACCTTC. The rearrangement links TRBV5-1 to TRBJ1-2; perhaps TRBD1 as D (5 bases). This CDR3 is built from 13 residues. Germline V gives CDR1 SGHRS, CDR2 YFSETQ. V lost 4 bases and J lost 1, with 8 bases in between. Variable domain in full (rest from reference TRBV5-1 and TRBJ1-2): KAGVTQTPRYLIKTRGQQVTLSCSPISGHRSVSWYQQTPGQGLQFLFEYFSETQRNKGNFPGRFSGRQFSNSRSEMNVSTLELGDSALYLCASSVGGNYGYTFGSGTRLTVV.

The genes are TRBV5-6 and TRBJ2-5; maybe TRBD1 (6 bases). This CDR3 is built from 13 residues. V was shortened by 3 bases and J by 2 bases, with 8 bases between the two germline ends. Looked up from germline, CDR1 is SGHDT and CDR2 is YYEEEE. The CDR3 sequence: CASSWTDQETQYF. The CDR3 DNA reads TGTGCCAGCAGCTGGACAGATCAAGAGACCCAGTACTTC.

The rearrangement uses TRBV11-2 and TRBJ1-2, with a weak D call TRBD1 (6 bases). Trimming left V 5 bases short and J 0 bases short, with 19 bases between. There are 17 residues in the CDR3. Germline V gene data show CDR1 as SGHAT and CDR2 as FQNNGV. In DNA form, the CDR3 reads TGTGCCAGCAGCCCAGGGGCTTGGGCAGAAACTAACTATGGCTACACCTTC. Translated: CASSPGAWAETNYGYTF.

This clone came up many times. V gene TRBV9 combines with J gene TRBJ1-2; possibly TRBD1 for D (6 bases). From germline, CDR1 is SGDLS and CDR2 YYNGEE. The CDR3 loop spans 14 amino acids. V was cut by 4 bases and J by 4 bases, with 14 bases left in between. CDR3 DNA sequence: TGTGCCAGCAGCTTCCTCGGGGGCGGCTATGGCTACACCTTC. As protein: CASSFLGGGYGYTF.

The CDR3 coding sequence is TGTGCCAGTAGTAAAGGGACAGGGGGTGAGACCCAGTACTTC. Its protein product is CASSKGTGGETQYF. The chain carries TRBV19 and TRBJ2-5; 11 bases match TRBD1. The CDR3 sequence is 14 residues long. V lost 4 bases and J lost 5; bases outside the gene matches: 3. The germline V gene encodes CDR1 LNHDA and CDR2 SQIVND (reference sequence).

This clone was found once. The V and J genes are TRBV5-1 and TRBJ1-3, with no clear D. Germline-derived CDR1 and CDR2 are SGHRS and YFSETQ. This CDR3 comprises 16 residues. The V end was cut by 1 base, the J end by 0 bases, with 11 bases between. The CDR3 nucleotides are TGCGCCAGCAGCTTGTCACTGTCGGTCTCTGGAAACACCATATATTTT. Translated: CASSLSLSVSGNTIYF.

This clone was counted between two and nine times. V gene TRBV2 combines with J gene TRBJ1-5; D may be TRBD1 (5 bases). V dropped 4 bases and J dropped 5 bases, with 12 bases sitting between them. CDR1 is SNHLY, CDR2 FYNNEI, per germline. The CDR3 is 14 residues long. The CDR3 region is CASSGQSDHQPQHF. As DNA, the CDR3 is TGTGCCAGCAGTGGACAGTCCGACCATCAGCCCCAGCATTTT.

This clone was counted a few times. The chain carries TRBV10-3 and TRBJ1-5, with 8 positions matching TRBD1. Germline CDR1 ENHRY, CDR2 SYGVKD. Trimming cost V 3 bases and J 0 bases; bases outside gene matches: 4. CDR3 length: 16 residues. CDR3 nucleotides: TGTGCCATCAGTGATAACAGGGGGAATAGCAATCAGCCCCAGCATTTT. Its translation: CAISDNRGNSNQPQHF.

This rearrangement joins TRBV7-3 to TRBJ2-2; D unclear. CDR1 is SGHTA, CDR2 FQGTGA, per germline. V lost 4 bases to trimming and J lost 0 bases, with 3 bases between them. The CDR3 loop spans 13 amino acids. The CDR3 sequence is CASSSSNTGELFF. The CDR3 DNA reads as TGTGCCAGCAGCTCTTCGAACACCGGGGAGCTGTTTTTT. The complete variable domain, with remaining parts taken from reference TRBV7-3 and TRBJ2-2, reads GAGVSQTPSNKVTEKGKYVELRCDPISGHTALYWYRQSLGQGPEFLIYFQGTGAADDSGLPNDRFFAVRPEGSVSTLKIQRTERGDSAVYLCASSSSNTGELFFGEGSRLTVL.

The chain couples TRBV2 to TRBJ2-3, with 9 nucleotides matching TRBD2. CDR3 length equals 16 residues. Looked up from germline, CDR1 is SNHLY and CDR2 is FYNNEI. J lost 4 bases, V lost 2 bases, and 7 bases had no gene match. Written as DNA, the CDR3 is TGTGCCAGCAGTGAAAGGAACGGACTAGCGTCAGATACGCAGTATTTT. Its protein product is CASSERNGLASDTQYF.

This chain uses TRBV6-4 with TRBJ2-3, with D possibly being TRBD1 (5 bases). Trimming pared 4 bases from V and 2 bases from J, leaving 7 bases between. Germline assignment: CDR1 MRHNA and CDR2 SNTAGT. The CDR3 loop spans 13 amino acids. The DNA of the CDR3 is TGTGCCAGCAGTGTAGGGGACACAGATACGCAGTATTTT. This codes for CASSVGDTDTQYF.

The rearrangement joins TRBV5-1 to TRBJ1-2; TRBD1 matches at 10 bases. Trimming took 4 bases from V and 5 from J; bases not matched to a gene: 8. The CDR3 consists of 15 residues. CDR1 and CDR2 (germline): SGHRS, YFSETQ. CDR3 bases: TGCGCCAGCAGCCAGACAGGGGGCCCTCAATATGGCTACACCTTC. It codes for CASSQTGGPQYGYTF.

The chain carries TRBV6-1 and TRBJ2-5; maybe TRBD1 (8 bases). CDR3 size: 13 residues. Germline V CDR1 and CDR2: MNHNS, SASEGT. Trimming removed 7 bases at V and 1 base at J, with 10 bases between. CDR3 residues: CASNRGGQETQYF. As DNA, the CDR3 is TGTGCCAGCAACAGGGGGGGCCAAGAGACCCAGTACTTC.

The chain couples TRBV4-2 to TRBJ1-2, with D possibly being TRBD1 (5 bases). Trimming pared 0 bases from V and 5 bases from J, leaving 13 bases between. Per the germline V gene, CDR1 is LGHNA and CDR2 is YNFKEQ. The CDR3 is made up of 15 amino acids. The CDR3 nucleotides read TGTGCCAGCAGCCAAGATCTCTGGGGCGGGTATGGCTACACCTTC. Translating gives CASSQDLWGGYGYTF.

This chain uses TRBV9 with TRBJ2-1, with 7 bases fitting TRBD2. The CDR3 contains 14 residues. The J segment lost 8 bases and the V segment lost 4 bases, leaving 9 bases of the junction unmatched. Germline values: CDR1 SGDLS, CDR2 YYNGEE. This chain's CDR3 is CASSPGLGIYEQFF. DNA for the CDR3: TGTGCCAGCAGCCCAGGACTAGGTATCTATGAGCAGTTCTTC.

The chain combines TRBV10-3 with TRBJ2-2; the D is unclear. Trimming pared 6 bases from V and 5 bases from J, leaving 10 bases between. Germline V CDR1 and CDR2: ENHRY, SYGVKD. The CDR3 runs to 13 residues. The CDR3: CAIRPDSTGELFF. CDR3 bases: TGTGCCATCAGACCCGACTCGACCGGGGAGCTGTTTTTT.

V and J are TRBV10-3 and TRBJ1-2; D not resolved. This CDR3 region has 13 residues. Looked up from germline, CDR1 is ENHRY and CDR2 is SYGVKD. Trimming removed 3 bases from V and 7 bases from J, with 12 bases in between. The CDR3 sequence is CAISEGGSGGYTF. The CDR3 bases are TGTGCCATCAGTGAAGGCGGCTCCGGTGGCTACACCTTC.

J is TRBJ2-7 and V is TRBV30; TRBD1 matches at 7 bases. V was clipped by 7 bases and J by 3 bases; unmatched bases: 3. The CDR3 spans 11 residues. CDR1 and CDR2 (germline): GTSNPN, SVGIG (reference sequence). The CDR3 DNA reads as TGTGCCTTCCGGGACAGCTACGAGCAGTACTTC. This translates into CAFRDSYEQYF.

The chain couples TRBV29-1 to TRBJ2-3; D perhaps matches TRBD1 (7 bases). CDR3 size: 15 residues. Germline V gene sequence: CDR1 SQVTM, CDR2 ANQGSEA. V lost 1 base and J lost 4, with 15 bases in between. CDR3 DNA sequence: TGCAGCGTTGAAGGTAGGAGGGACAGCCCAGATACGCAGTATTTT. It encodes CSVEGRRDSPDTQYF.

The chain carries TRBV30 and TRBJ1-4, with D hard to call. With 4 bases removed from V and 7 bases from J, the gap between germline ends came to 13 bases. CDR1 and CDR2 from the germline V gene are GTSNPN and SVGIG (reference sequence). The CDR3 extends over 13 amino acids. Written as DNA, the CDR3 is TGTGCCTGGACCTCGGACCGGAGTGAAAAACTGTTTTTT. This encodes CAWTSDRSEKLFF.

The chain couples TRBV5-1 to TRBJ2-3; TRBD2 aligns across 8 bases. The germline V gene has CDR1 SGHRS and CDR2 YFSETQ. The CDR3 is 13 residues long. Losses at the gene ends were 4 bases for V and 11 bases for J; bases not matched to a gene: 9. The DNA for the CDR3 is TGCGCCAGCAGCCCACAAGCGGGGGACAAGCAGTATTTT. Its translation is CASSPQAGDKQYF.

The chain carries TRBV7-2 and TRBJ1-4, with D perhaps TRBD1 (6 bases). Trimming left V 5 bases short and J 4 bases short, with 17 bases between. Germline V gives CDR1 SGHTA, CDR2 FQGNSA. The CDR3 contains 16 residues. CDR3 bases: TGTGCCAGCAGCCCGGAGGGCAGGGGTCTTAATGAAAAACTGTTTTTT. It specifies CASSPEGRGLNEKLFF.

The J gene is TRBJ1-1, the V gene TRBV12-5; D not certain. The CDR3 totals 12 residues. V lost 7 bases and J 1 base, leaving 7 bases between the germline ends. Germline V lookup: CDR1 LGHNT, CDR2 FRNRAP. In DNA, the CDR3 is TGTGCTAGTGCTATTTCGAACACTGAAGCTTTCTTT. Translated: CASAISNTEAFF.